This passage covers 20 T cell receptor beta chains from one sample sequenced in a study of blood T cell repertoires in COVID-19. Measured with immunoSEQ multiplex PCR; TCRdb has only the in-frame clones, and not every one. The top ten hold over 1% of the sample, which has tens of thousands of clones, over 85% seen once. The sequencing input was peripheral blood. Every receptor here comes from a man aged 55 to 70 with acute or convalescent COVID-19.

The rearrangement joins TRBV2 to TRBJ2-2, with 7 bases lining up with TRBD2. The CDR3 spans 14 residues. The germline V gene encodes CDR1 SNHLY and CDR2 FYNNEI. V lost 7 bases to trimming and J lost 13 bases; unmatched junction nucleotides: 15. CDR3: CASTPGLVQNGLFF. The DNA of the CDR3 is TGTGCCAGCACTCCAGGACTAGTACAAAACGGGCTGTTTTTT.

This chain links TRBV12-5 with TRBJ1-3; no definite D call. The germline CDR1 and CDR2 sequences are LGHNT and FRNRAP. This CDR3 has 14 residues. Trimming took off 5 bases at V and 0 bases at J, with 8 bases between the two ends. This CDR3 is CASGPSSSGNTIYF. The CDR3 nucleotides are TGTGCTAGTGGTCCTTCCAGCTCTGGAAACACCATATATTTT.

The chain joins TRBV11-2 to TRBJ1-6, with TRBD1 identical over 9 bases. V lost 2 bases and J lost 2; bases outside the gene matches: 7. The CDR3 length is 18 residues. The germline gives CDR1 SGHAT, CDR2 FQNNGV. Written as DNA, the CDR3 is TGTGCCAGCAGCTTAACCCATTGGACAGGGGCCTATAATTCACCCCTCCACTTT. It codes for CASSLTHWTGAYNSPLHF. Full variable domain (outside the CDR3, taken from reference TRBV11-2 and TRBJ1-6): EAGVAQSPRYKIIEKRQSVAFWCNPISGHATLYWYQQILGQGPKLLIQFQNNGVVDDSQLPKDRFSAERLKGVDSTLKIQPAKLEDSAVYLCASSLTHWTGAYNSPLHFGNGTRLTVT.

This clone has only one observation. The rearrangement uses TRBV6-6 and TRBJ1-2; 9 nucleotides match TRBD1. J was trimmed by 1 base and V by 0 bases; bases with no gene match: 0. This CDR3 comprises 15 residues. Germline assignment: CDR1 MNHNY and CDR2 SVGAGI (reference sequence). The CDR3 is CASSYSTGGNYGYTF. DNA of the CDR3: TGTGCCAGCAGTTACTCGACAGGGGGTAACTATGGCTACACCTTC.

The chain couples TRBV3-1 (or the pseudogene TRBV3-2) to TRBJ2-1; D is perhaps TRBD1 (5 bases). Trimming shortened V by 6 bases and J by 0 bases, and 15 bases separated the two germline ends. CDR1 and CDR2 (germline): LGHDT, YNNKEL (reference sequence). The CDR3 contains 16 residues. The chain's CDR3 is CASRNSDSRSYNEQFF. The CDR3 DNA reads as TGTGCCAGCAGGAACTCCGACAGCCGCTCCTACAATGAGCAGTTCTTC.

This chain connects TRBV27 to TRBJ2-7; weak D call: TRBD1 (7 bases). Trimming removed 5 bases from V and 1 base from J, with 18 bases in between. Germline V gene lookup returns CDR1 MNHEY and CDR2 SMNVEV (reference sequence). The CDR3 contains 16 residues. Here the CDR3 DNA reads TGTGCCAGCAGTCATAGGACAGGAGGGTTTTCCTACGAGCAGTACTTC. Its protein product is CASSHRTGGFSYEQYF.

CDR3 residues: CASSGGAYEQYF. DNA for the CDR3: TGTGCCAGCAGTGGGGGGGCCTACGAGCAGTACTTC. J is TRBJ2-7 and V is TRBV2; tentative D call: TRBD2 (6 bases). V lost 4 bases and J lost 2, with 6 bases in between. Germline V gene sequence: CDR1 SNHLY, CDR2 FYNNEI. CDR3 length: 12 amino acids.

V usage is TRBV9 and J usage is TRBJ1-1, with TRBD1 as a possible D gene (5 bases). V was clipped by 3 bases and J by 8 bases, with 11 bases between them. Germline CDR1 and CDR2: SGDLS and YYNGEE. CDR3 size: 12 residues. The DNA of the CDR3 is TGTGCCAGCAGCGGGGACTCAAAGGAAGCTTTCTTT. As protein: CASSGDSKEAFF.

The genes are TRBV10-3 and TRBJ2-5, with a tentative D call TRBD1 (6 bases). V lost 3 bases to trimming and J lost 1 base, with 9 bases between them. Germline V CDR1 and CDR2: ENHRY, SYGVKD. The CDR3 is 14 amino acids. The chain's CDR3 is CAISEGQFQETQYF. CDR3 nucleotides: TGTGCCATCAGTGAAGGACAGTTCCAAGAGACCCAGTACTTC.

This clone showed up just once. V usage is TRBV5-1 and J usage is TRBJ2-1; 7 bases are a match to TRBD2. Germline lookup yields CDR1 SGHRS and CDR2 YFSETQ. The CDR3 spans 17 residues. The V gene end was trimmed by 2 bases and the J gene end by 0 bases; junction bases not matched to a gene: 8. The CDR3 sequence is CASSFGASGASYNEQFF. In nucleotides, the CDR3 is TGCGCCAGCAGCTTCGGGGCTAGCGGTGCCTCCTACAATGAGCAGTTCTTC.

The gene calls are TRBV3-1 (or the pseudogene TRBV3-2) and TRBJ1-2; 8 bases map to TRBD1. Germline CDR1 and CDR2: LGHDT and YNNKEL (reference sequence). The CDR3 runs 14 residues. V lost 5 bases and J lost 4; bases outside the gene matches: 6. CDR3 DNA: TGTGCCAGCAGCTTTCAGGGGGCCGTCTATGGCTACACCTTC. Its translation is CASSFQGAVYGYTF.

This CDR3 reads CASKKTGKIVGYTF. CDR3 in DNA: TGTGCCAGCAAGAAGACAGGGAAAATAGTTGGCTACACCTTC. The V and J genes are TRBV6-5 and TRBJ1-2; TRBD1 agrees at 7 bases. Looked up from germline, CDR1 is MNHEY and CDR2 is SVGAGI. J lost 7 bases, V lost 7 bases, and 12 bases had no gene match. The CDR3 totals 14 residues.

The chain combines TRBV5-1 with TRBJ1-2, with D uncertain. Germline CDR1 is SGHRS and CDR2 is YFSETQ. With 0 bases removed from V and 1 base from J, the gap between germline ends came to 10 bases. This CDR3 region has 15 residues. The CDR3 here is CASSLASGINYGYTF. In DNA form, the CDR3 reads TGCGCCAGCAGCTTGGCCAGCGGAATTAACTATGGCTACACCTTC.

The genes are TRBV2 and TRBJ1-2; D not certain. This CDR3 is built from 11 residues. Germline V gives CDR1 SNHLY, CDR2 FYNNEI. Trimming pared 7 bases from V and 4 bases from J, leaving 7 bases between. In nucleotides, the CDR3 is TGTGCCAGCAACGGAGGCTATGGCTACACCTTC. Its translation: CASNGGYGYTF.

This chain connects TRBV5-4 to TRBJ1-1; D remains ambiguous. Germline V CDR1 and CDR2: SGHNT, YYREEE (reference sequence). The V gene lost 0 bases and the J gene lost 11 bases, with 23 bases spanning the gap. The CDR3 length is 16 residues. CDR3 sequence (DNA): TGTGCCAGCAGCTTGGGAAGAGGCGGATACACACACGAGGCTTTCTTT. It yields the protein CASSLGRGGYTHEAFF.

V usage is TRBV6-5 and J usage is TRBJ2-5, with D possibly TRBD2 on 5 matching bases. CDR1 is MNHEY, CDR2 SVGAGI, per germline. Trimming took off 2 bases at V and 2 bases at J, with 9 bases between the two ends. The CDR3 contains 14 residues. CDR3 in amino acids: CASSYGWTQETQYF. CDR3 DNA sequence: TGTGCCAGCAGTTACGGCTGGACTCAAGAGACCCAGTACTTC.

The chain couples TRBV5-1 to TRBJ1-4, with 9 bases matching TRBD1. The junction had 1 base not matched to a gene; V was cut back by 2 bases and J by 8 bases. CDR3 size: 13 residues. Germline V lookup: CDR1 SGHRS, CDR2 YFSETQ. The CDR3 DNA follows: TGCGCCAGCAGCTTAGGACAGGGGGAAAAACTGTTTTTT. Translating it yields CASSLGQGEKLFF.

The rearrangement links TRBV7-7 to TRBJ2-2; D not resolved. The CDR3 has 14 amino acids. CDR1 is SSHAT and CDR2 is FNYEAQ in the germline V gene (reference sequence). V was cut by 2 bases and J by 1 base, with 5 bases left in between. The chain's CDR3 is CASSLLGNTGELFF. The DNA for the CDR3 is TGTGCCAGCAGCTTACTAGGGAACACCGGGGAGCTGTTTTTT.

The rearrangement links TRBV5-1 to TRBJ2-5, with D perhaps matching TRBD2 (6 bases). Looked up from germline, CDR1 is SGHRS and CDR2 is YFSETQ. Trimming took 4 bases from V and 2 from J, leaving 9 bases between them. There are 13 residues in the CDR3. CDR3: CASSPAGQETQYF. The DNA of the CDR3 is TGCGCCAGCAGCCCGGCGGGGCAAGAGACCCAGTACTTC.

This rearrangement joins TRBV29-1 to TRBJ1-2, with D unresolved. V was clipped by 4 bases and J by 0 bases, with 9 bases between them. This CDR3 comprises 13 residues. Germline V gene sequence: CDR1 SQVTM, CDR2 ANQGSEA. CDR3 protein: CSVVPPTNYGYTF. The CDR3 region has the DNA TGCAGCGTTGTTCCCCCAACTAACTATGGCTACACCTTC.